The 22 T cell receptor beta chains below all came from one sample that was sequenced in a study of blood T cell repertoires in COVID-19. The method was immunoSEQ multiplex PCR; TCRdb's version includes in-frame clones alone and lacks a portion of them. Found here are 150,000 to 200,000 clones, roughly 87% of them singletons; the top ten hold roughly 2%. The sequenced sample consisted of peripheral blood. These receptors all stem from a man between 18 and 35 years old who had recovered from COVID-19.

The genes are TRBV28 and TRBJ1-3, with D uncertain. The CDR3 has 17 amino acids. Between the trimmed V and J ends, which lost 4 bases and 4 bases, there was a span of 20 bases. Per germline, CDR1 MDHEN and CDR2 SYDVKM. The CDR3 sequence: CASSSQGLPGRGNTIYF. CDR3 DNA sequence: TGTGCCAGCAGTTCGCAAGGACTCCCGGGTAGGGGAAACACCATATATTTT.

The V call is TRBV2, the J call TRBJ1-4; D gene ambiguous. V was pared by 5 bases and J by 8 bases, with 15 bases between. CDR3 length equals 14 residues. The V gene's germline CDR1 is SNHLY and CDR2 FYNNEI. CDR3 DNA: TGTGCCAGCAGTAAGGACGGCGGAGGGGAAAAACTGTTTTTT. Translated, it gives CASSKDGGGEKLFF.

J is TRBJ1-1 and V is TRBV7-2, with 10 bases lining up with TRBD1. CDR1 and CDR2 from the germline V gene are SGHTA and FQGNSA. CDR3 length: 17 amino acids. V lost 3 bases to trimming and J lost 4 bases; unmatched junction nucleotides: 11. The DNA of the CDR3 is TGTGCCAGCAGCTTCCTACCGGGACAGGGGATGGCCACTGAAGCTTTCTTT. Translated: CASSFLPGQGMATEAFF.

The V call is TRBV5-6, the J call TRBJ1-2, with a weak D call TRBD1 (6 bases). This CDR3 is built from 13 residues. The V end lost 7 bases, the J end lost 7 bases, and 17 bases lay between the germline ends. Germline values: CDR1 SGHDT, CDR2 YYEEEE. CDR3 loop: CASRGGGRVGYTF. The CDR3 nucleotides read TGTGCCAGCCGCGGGGGGGGCCGGGTTGGCTACACCTTC. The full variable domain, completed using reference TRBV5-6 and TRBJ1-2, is DAGVTQSPTHLIKTRGQQVTLRCSPKSGHDTVSWYQQALGQGPQFIFQYYEEEERQRGNFPDRFSGHQFPNYSSELNVNALLLGDSALYLCASRGGGRVGYTFGSGTRLTVV.

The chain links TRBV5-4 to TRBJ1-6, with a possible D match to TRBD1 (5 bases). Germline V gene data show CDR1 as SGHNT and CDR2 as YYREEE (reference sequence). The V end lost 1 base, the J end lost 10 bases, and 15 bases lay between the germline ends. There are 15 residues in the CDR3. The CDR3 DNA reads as TGTGCCAGCAGCTTGTGGCAGGGTATAACCTCACCCCTCCACTTT. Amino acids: CASSLWQGITSPLHF.

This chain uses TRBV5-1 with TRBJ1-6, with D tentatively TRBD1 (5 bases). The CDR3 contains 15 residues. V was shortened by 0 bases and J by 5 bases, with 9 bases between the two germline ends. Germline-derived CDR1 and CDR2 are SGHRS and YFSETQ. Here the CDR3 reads CASSLVGRDNSPLHF. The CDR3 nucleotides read TGCGCCAGCAGCTTGGTCGGCAGGGATAATTCACCCCTCCACTTT.

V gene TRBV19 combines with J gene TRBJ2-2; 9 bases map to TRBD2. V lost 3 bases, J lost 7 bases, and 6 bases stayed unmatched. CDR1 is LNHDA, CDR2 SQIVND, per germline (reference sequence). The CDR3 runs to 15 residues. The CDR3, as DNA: TGTGCCAGTAGTATGCTTGGCGGGAGGGGCGGGGAGCTGTTTTTT. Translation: CASSMLGGRGGELFF.

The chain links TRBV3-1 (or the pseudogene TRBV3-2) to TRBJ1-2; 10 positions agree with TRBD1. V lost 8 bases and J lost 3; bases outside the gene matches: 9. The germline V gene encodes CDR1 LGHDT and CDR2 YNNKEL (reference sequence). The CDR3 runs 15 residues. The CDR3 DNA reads TGTGCCAGCCGGAAGACAGGGGGCGCTTACTATGGCTACACCTTC. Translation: CASRKTGGAYYGYTF.

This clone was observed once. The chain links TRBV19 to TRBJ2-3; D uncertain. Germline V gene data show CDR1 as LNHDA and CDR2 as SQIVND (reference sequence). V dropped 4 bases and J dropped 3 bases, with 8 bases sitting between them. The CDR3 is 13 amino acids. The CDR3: CASSTPGTDTQYF. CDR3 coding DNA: TGTGCCAGTAGTACTCCCGGGACAGATACGCAGTATTTT.

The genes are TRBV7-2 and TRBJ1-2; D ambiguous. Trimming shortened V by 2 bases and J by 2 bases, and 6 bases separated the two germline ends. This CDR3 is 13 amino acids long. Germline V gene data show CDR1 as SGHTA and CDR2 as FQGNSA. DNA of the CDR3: TGTGCCAGCAGCTTAACGGTAAACTATGGCTACACCTTC. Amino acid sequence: CASSLTVNYGYTF.

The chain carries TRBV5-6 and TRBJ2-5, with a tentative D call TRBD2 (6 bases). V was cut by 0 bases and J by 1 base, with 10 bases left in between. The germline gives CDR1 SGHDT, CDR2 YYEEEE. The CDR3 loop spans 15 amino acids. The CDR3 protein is CASSLVRDSQETQYF. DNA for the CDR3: TGTGCCAGCAGCTTGGTCCGGGACTCCCAAGAGACCCAGTACTTC.

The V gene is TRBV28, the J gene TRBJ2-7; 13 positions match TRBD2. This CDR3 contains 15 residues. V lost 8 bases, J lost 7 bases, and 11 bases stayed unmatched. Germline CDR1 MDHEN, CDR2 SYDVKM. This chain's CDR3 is CASSSWTSGSGEQYF. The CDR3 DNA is TGTGCCAGCTCGAGTTGGACTAGCGGGAGCGGTGAGCAGTACTTC.

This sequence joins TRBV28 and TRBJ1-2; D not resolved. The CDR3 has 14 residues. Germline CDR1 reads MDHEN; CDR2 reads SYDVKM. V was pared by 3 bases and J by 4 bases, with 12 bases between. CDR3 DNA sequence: TGTGCCAGCAGTTTCCCGGGAGTCCCCTATGGCTACACCTTC. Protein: CASSFPGVPYGYTF.

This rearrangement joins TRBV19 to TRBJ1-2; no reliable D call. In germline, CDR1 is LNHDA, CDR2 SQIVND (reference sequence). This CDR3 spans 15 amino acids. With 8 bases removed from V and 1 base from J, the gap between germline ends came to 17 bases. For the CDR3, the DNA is TGTGCCAGTTGCTACTTTGCGGGAGGTAACTATGGCTACACCTTC. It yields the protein CASCYFAGGNYGYTF.

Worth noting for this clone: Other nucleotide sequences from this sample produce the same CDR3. DNA for the CDR3: TGTGCCAGCAGAGGACTAGCGGGCACAGATACGCAGTATTTT. Protein: CASRGLAGTDTQYF. This chain uses TRBV6-5 with TRBJ2-3, with 10 bases matching TRBD2. Germline CDR1 and CDR2: MNHEY and SVGAGI. The CDR3 loop spans 14 amino acids. V dropped 6 bases and J dropped 1; count of bases not matched to a gene: 1.

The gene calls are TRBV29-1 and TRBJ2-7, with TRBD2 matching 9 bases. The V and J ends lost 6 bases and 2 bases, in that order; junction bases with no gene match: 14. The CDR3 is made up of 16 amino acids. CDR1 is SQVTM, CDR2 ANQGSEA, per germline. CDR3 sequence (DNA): TGCAGCGTCCCCCCCGCGGGAGGGGACAAACCCTACGAGCAGTACTTC. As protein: CSVPPAGGDKPYEQYF.

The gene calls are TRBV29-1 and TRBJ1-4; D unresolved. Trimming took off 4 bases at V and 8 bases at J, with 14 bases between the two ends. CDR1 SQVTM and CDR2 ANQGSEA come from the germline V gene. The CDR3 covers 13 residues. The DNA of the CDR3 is TGCAGCGTTGGTCCGGCGACAAGGGAAAAACTGTTTTTT. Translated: CSVGPATREKLFF.

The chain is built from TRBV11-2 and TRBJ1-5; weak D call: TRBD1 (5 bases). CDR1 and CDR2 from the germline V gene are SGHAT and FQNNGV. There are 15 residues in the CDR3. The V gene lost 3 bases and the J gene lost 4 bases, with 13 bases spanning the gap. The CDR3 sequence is CASSLGQRGNQPQHF. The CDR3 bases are TGTGCCAGCAGCTTGGGGCAGCGGGGAAATCAGCCCCAGCATTTT.

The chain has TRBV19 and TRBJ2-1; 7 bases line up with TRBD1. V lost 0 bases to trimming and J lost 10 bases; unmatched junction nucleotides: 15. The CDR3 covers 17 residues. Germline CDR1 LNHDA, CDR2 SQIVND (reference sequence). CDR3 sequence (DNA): TGTGCCAGTAGTATAGATCCGTACAGGGGTCGGGTCTACGAGCAGTTCTTC. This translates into CASSIDPYRGRVYEQFF.

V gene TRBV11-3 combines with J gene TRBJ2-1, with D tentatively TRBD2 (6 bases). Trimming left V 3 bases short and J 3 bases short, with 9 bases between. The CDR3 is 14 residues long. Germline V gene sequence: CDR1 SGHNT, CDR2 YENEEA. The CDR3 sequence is CASSLREDYNEQFF. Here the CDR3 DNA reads TGTGCCAGCAGCTTGCGGGAAGACTACAATGAGCAGTTCTTC.

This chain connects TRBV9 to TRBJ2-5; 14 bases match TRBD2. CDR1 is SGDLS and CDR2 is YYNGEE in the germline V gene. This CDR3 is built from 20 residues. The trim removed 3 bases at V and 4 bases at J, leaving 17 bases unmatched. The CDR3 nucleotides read TGTGCCAGCAGCGGCACCTCGGGACTAGCGGGAGTTTCTATGACAGAGACCCAGTACTTC. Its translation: CASSGTSGLAGVSMTETQYF.

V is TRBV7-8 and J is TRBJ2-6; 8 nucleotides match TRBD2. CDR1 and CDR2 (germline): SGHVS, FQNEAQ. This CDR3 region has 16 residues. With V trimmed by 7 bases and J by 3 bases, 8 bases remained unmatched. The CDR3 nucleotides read TGTGCCAGCACCTCGGGGGGGGGACTTGGGGCCAACGTCCTGACTTTC. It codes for CASTSGGGLGANVLTF.